Following are 22 T cell receptor beta chains from one sample sequenced in a study of blood T cells in healthy people across ages. Through a sample-barcoded 5' primer and a J-beta primer mix, a second PCR was run for roughly 6 to 11 cycles. TCRdb independently ran MiXCR on the 5' RACE reads; one entry per CDR3 protein. The sample contains 580,000 or so distinct CDR3 sequences, 45% to 55% of which appear only once. Input material: blood. The source is a man aged 80 or over in good health.

This clonotype appeared a single time. The chain links TRBV18 to TRBJ2-7; no firm D call. The V and J ends lost 2 bases and 3 bases respectively, with 8 bases between them. CDR1 is KGHSH, CDR2 LQKENI, per germline. The CDR3 runs 13 residues. CDR3 protein: CASSPSRDYEQYF. In DNA, the CDR3 is TGTGCCAGCTCACCATCCCGCGACTACGAGCAGTACTTC.

The chain joins TRBV28 to TRBJ2-7, with 8 bases identical to TRBD1. The CDR3 is made up of 14 amino acids. Losses at the gene ends were 4 bases for V and 2 bases for J; bases not matched to a gene: 4. Germline CDR1 is MDHEN and CDR2 is SYDVKM. CDR3 bases: TGTGCCAGCAGTTCCAGGGGGCCCACCTACGAGCAGTACTTC. It translates to CASSSRGPTYEQYF.

The rearrangement uses TRBV10-3 and TRBJ2-5; D call uncertain. Germline assignment: CDR1 ENHRY and CDR2 SYGVKD. V was trimmed by 0 bases and J by 2 bases, leaving 10 bases between them. The CDR3 has 15 amino acids. CDR3: CAISESSGLQETQYF. CDR3 nucleotides: TGTGCCATCAGTGAGTCTTCCGGATTACAAGAGACCCAGTACTTC.

This clonotype was seen a single time. CDR3 sequence (DNA): TGCGCCAGCAGCCTGGGGACAACAAAGGGGCAGCCCCAGCATTTT. Its translation is CASSLGTTKGQPQHF. The V and J genes are TRBV5-1 and TRBJ1-5, with D maybe TRBD1 (6 bases). Trimming took off 4 bases at V and 7 bases at J, with 18 bases between the two ends. CDR1 is SGHRS and CDR2 is YFSETQ in the germline V gene. The CDR3 is 15 residues long. Together with reference TRBV5-1 and TRBJ1-5, the CDR3 gives the full variable domain: KAGVTQTPRYLIKTRGQQVTLSCSPISGHRSVSWYQQTPGQGLQFLFEYFSETQRNKGNFPGRFSGRQFSNSRSEMNVSTLELGDSALYLCASSLGTTKGQPQHFGDGTRLSIL.

The rearrangement joins TRBV6-5 to TRBJ2-5, with D unclear. Germline V CDR1 and CDR2: MNHEY, SVGAGI. The CDR3 contains 12 residues. The V gene lost 3 bases and the J gene lost 3 bases, with 5 bases spanning the gap. The CDR3 here is CASSYGEETQYF. The CDR3 DNA follows: TGTGCCAGCAGTTATGGGGAAGAGACCCAGTACTTC.

This clonotype was recorded a few times. This chain joins TRBV18 and TRBJ2-5, with 7 bases that match TRBD1. This CDR3 spans 17 amino acids. Germline V gives CDR1 KGHSH, CDR2 LQKENI. Trimming cost V 3 bases and J 5 bases; bases outside gene matches: 15. The CDR3 DNA sequence: TGTGCCAGCTCACCGAAATCCCTACAGGGGATCTGGGAGACCCAGTACTTC. This translates into CASSPKSLQGIWETQYF.

The table lists this clonotype with a count of one. The chain uses TRBV3-1 and TRBJ2-1; D possibly uses TRBD1 or TRBD2 (6 bases each). The closer fit of TRBJ2-7 to the DNA end suggests the J call may be wrong. The CDR3 extends over 15 amino acids. The germline V gene has CDR1 LGHDT and CDR2 YNNKEL (reference sequence). CDR3 in DNA: TGTGCCAGCAGCCACGTAGGCCGGGGGCACTACGAGCAGTACTTC. Translation: CASSHVGRGHYEQYF.

The chain combines TRBV3-1 with TRBJ1-5, with D uncertain. Germline CDR1 is LGHDT and CDR2 is YNNKEL (reference sequence). The CDR3 has 13 residues. Trimming cost V 2 bases and J 3 bases, with 5 bases left between them. The CDR3 region is CASSQQVNQPQHF. DNA for the CDR3: TGTGCCAGCAGCCAACAGGTCAATCAGCCCCAGCATTTT.

The sample holds a few counts of this clonotype. This sequence joins TRBV6-5 and TRBJ1-1; 7 positions agree with TRBD1. With V trimmed by 5 bases and J by 6 bases, 12 bases remained unmatched. CDR1 is MNHEY and CDR2 is SVGAGI in the germline V gene. The CDR3 spans 15 residues. The DNA for the CDR3 is TGTGCCAGCAGTCGCCGGGAGGGGGCCCATTCTGAAGCTTTCTTT. It codes for CASSRREGAHSEAFF.

This clonotype was counted only a few times. The chain links TRBV12-3 or TRBV12-4 to TRBJ2-1, with 16 nucleotides matching TRBD2. The CDR3 totals 17 residues. V was clipped by 4 bases and J by 8 bases; unmatched bases: 8. CDR3 sequence (DNA): TGTGCCAGCAGTTCCCAGGGACTAGCGGGAGGGCGGGATGAGCAGTTCTTC. This encodes CASSSQGLAGGRDEQFF.

This clonotype was seen more than once but under ten times. The CDR3 protein is CASSFQSEVAGEQFF. CDR3 sequence (DNA): TGTGCCAGCAGCTTTCAATCTGAGGTAGCGGGTGAGCAGTTCTTC. This sequence joins TRBV7-8 and TRBJ2-1; 7 positions agree with TRBD2. CDR1 and CDR2 from the germline V gene are SGHVS and FQNEAQ. The CDR3 is 15 amino acids. The junction had 11 bases not matched to a gene; V was cut back by 3 bases and J by 9 bases.

The J gene is TRBJ2-5, the V gene TRBV7-2, with D unclear. The J call may be incorrect, as the DNA end agrees better with TRBJ2-7. CDR1 and CDR2 from the germline V gene are SGHTA and FQGNSA. This CDR3 has 13 amino acids. In nucleotides, the CDR3 is TGTGCCAGCAGCTTAGGCGATAGTATCGAGCAGTACTTC. It translates to CASSLGDSIEQYF.

Only one count was recorded for this clonotype. V gene TRBV6-6 combines with J gene TRBJ1-5; perhaps TRBD1 as D (5 bases). The V and J ends lost 6 bases and 1 base respectively, with 16 bases between them. CDR1 and CDR2 from the germline V gene are MNHNY and SVGAGI (reference sequence). The CDR3 has 16 residues. The CDR3 DNA reads TGTGCCAGCAGCGGGGGGTGGCGGGGAAGCAATCAGCCCCAGCATTTT. Amino acids: CASSGGWRGSNQPQHF.

V is TRBV2 and J is TRBJ1-5; no definite D call. The CDR3 sequence is 15 residues long. The ends were cut back, 4 bases at V and 0 bases at J, with 10 bases in the middle. Germline V gives CDR1 SNHLY, CDR2 FYNNEI. The CDR3 sequence: CASSVAGDSNQPQHF. CDR3 in DNA: TGTGCCAGCAGTGTGGCAGGAGATAGCAATCAGCCCCAGCATTTT.

On this clonotype: The junction and the germline gene differ at one end; a read error may be behind it. This chain joins TRBV9 and TRBJ1-2; 7 bases line up with TRBD1. CDR3 length: 14 residues. Germline CDR1 SGDLS, CDR2 YYNGEE. CDR3 loop: CASSVEGALNGYIF. The DNA for the CDR3 is TGTGCCAGCAGCGTGGAGGGGGCGTTGAATGGCTACATCTTC.

This clonotype was counted a few times. This chain connects TRBV7-2 to TRBJ2-4, with 8 bases identical to TRBD1. The J call is doubtful: the DNA matches TRBJ2-7 better. CDR3 length: 14 residues. CDR1 is SGHTA and CDR2 is FQGNSA in the germline V gene. CDR3: CASIRTDRGYEQYF. Written as DNA, the CDR3 is TGTGCCAGCATCAGAACCGACAGGGGCTACGAGCAGTACTTC.

The chain employs TRBV10-3 and TRBJ1-1; D possibly corresponds to TRBD1 (5 bases). Germline V lookup: CDR1 ENHRY, CDR2 SYGVKD. CDR3 length: 14 residues. The ends were cut back, 3 bases at V and 4 bases at J, with 12 bases in the middle. The CDR3 DNA sequence: TGTGCCATCAGTGATCCACTCAGGGTCACTGAAGCTTTCTTT. This sequence encodes CAISDPLRVTEAFF.

In this sample, this clonotype turned up a few times. The chain carries TRBV6-5 and TRBJ2-7, with a possible D match to TRBD2 (5 bases). The CDR3 has 15 amino acids. The V end was cut by 0 bases, the J end by 2 bases, with 11 bases between. Germline lookup yields CDR1 MNHEY and CDR2 SVGAGI. This chain's CDR3 is CASSYSGNWAYEQYF. The CDR3 DNA sequence: TGTGCCAGCAGTTACTCCGGGAATTGGGCCTACGAGCAGTACTTC.

The chain employs TRBV2 and TRBJ2-7; 8 bases match TRBD1. The V gene's germline CDR1 is SNHLY and CDR2 FYNNEI. Trimming removed 6 bases from V and 2 bases from J; junction bases left unmatched: 9. The CDR3 is 15 amino acids. CDR3 protein: CASREAGTGPYEQYF. The DNA for the CDR3 is TGTGCCAGCAGAGAGGCCGGGACAGGTCCCTACGAGCAGTACTTC.

The V gene is TRBV5-6, the J gene TRBJ1-4; a possible D gene is TRBD1 (5 bases). This CDR3 has 14 residues. Germline V lookup: CDR1 SGHDT, CDR2 YYEEEE. V was pared by 6 bases and J by 10 bases, with 19 bases between. CDR3 in DNA: TGTGCCAGCACCAGAGAGGGGTATAAAGGAAAACTGTTTTTT. Residues: CASTREGYKGKLFF. Supplemented by reference TRBV5-6 and TRBJ1-4, the full variable domain reads DAGVTQSPTHLIKTRGQQVTLRCSPKSGHDTVSWYQQALGQGPQFIFQYYEEEERQRGNFPDRFSGHQFPNYSSELNVNALLLGDSALYLCASTREGYKGKLFFGSGTQLSVL.

The rearrangement links TRBV5-1 to TRBJ2-6, with D perhaps matching TRBD2 (5 bases). Germline V CDR1 and CDR2: SGHRS, YFSETQ. Trimming left V 0 bases short and J 1 base short, with 14 bases between. This CDR3 comprises 18 residues. This CDR3 reads CASSLVAIGGSGANVLTF. CDR3 DNA: TGCGCCAGCAGCTTGGTGGCCATCGGAGGTTCTGGGGCCAACGTCCTGACTTTC.

This clonotype has just a few counts. The chain combines TRBV12-3 or TRBV12-4 with TRBJ1-2; D gene unclear. The V end lost 6 bases, the J end lost 5 bases, and 16 bases lay between the germline ends. The CDR3 totals 14 residues. CDR3 DNA sequence: TGTGCCAGCAGCAACTCGCCGGGCGGGTATGGCTACACCTTC. Residues: CASSNSPGGYGYTF.